This note documents a single T cell receptor beta chain sequence. Its matching antigen is unknown. Trimming pared 0 bases from V and 3 bases from J, leaving 8 bases between. Germline CDR1 LGHNA, CDR2 YSLEER. The CDR3 extends over 14 amino acids. The sample comes from a study of identical twins. A single record per CDR3 protein comes from TCRdb applying MiXCR to the 5' RACE reads. The data contain 500,000 or so distinct CDR3 sequences, roughly 21% of them singletons. General observations from the study: Low generation-probability sequences were in excess among twin-shared out-of-frame alpha sequences. The analysis was cross-sectional rather than longitudinal within donors.

The sample was also reused in another study, on T cells expressing NK-cell markers. That publication notes: TCR beta repertoires came from sorted CD3+CD56+NKG2C+, CD3+CD56+NKG2C- and CD3+CD56-NKG2C+ T cells. The CD3+CD56-NKG2C+ fraction of several donors was also led by these clonotypes.

Sequenced: CD4+ T cells sorted from blood. The genes are TRBV4-3 and TRBJ1-1, with D hard to call. The clonotype originates from a woman between 18 and 29 years old in good health. The CDR3 reads CASSQEWVDTEAFF. In DNA, the CDR3 is TGCGCCAGCAGCCAAGAATGGGTAGACACTGAAGCTTTCTTT.